The 12 T cell receptor beta chains below were found in one sample sequenced in a study of cytomegalovirus exposure and HLA in healthy donors. Only in-frame clones appear in the TCRdb table, and some are missing; sequencing was by immunoSEQ multiplex PCR. The sample yields almost 65,000 clones, about 89% seen once. Specimen: PBMCs. The source of these receptors is a woman between 18 and 29 years old in good health and CMV-seronegative.

The V gene is TRBV27, the J gene TRBJ2-5; 8 bases line up with TRBD2. Germline V gene sequence: CDR1 MNHEY, CDR2 SMNVEV (reference sequence). The CDR3 contains 16 residues. The V gene end was trimmed by 3 bases and the J gene end by 1 base; junction bases not matched to a gene: 7. The CDR3 protein is CASSLTSGSSQETQYF. CDR3 DNA: TGTGCCAGCAGTTTGACAAGCGGGAGCTCCCAAGAGACCCAGTACTTC.

This chain joins TRBV6-6 and TRBJ2-7; 7 positions agree with TRBD2. Per the germline V gene, CDR1 is MNHNY and CDR2 is SVGAGI (reference sequence). The CDR3 contains 13 residues. Germline trimming cut 6 bases from V and 1 base from J; bases unmatched to any gene: 3. CDR3 in DNA: TGTGCCAGCAGAGGTAGCGGGTCCTACGAGCAGTACTTC. It encodes CASRGSGSYEQYF.

The chain uses TRBV5-3 and TRBJ2-5; tentatively, D is TRBD2 (5 bases). TRBV5-3 is classed as an ORF, of uncertain function. CDR3 length: 14 residues. The V end lost 6 bases, the J end lost 1 base, and 13 bases lay between the germline ends. This chain's CDR3 is CARKASGRQETQYF. CDR3 bases: TGTGCCAGAAAGGCGAGCGGTCGCCAAGAGACCCAGTACTTC.

J is TRBJ1-2 and V is TRBV4-2, with D maybe TRBD1 (5 bases). CDR3 length equals 15 residues. CDR1 is LGHNA and CDR2 is YNFKEQ in the germline V gene. V was cut by 4 bases and J by 0 bases, with 12 bases left in between. The CDR3 DNA is TGTGCCAGCAGCCCGACGGGGGACGCTAACTATGGCTACACCTTC. Translating gives CASSPTGDANYGYTF.

The chain carries TRBV20-1 and TRBJ1-1; D is uncertain. V lost 5 bases and J lost 0, with 4 bases in between. Germline-derived CDR1 and CDR2 are DFQATT and SNEGSKA (reference sequence). This CDR3 contains 11 residues. CDR3 sequence (DNA): TGCAGTGCTCTACTGAACACTGAAGCTTTCTTT. Translating it yields CSALLNTEAFF.

The rearrangement links TRBV10-3 to TRBJ2-7, with D uncertain. CDR3 length: 11 amino acids. Between the trimmed V and J ends, which lost 4 bases and 3 bases, there was a span of 4 bases. Germline CDR1 ENHRY, CDR2 SYGVKD. The CDR3 DNA is TGTGCCATCAGTGTAGACTACGAGCAGTACTTC. Protein sequence: CAISVDYEQYF.

This chain connects TRBV7-3 to TRBJ2-6, with 7 bases that match TRBD1. Germline lookup yields CDR1 SGHTA and CDR2 FQGTGA. The CDR3 is 17 residues long. J lost 0 bases, V lost 8 bases, and 10 bases had no gene match. CDR3: CASGRRDSRSGANVLTF. The CDR3 DNA is TGTGCCAGCGGACGACGGGACAGTCGCTCTGGGGCCAACGTCCTGACTTTC. The whole variable domain, filled in from reference TRBV7-3 and TRBJ2-6, reads GAGVSQTPSNKVTEKGKYVELRCDPISGHTALYWYRQSLGQGPEFLIYFQGTGAADDSGLPNDRFFAVRPEGSVSTLKIQRTERGDSAVYLCASGRRDSRSGANVLTFGAGSRLTVL.

The J gene is TRBJ2-1, the V gene TRBV6-5, with D possibly matching TRBD2 (6 bases). The CDR3 contains 16 residues. Germline loops: CDR1 MNHEY, CDR2 SVGAGI. Trimming removed 3 bases at V and 6 bases at J, with 18 bases between. The CDR3 DNA follows: TGTGCCAGCAGTTATCTCAGACTAGGGACTCCCAATGAGCAGTTCTTC. Its protein is CASSYLRLGTPNEQFF.

The V and J genes are TRBV11-2 and TRBJ1-1, with D maybe TRBD1 (5 bases). V was pared by 3 bases and J by 3 bases, with 14 bases between. CDR3 length: 15 amino acids. Germline V CDR1 and CDR2: SGHAT, FQNNGV. The CDR3 loop reads CASSLHQGWHTEAFF. CDR3 bases: TGTGCCAGCAGCTTGCACCAGGGATGGCACACTGAAGCTTTCTTT.

The chain employs TRBV5-8 and TRBJ1-5; perhaps TRBD1 as D (5 bases). This CDR3 is built from 14 residues. Germline assignment: CDR1 SGHTS and CDR2 YDEGEE. Trimming removed 1 base at V and 6 bases at J, with 11 bases between. The CDR3 DNA is TGTGCCAGCAGCTTGAATTGGGGGGGTCAGCCCCAGCATTTT. Its translation is CASSLNWGGQPQHF.

The chain links TRBV18 to TRBJ1-2; D unresolved. The germline V gene has CDR1 KGHSH and CDR2 LQKENI. CDR3 length: 14 residues. V shed 4 bases and J shed 7 bases, with 16 bases lying between them. The CDR3 region has the DNA TGTGCCAGCTCACAGACGCGGGCCGCTGCTGGCTACACCTTC. Protein product: CASSQTRAAAGYTF.

This clone was seen once. This chain connects TRBV4-2 to TRBJ2-2; 9 bases match TRBD2. This CDR3 is 14 amino acids long. Germline trimming cut 6 bases from V and 7 bases from J; bases unmatched to any gene: 6. Germline CDR1 LGHNA, CDR2 YNFKEQ. In DNA form, the CDR3 reads TGTGCCAGCAGATTGCGGGGGGGGAACGGGGAGCTGTTTTTT. This translates into CASRLRGGNGELFF.